Only a few counts were recorded for the clone carrying this TCR beta chain. Original methodology: Estimation of nucleated cell counts relied on the amplification of reference gene primers. Method: immunoSEQ multiplex PCR; TCRdb's copy keeps in-frame clones and lacks some. V and J calls and clone size are copied from that table; D and trimming were computed from the DNA. The sample consists of tens of thousands of clones, over 75% of them appearing once. These data come from a study of blood T cell repertoires in COVID-19. The TCR sequence derives from a human donor in a cohort sampled during active COVID-19. The sequenced material came from peripheral blood.

The CDR3 DNA is TGTGCCAGCTCGCCAACTAGCGGGAGAGGCCAGGGCCGCGAGCAGTACTTC. Its protein product is CASSPTSGRGQGREQYF. V usage is TRBV18 and J usage is TRBJ2-7; 11 bases agree with TRBD2. CDR3 length equals 17 residues. V gave up 6 bases and J gave up 6 bases; unmatched junction bases: 16. Germline lookup yields CDR1 KGHSH and CDR2 LQKENI.